This T cell receptor (beta chain) is from a study of cytomegalovirus exposure and HLA in healthy donors. 13 Jbeta primers and 60 Vbeta primers were used for the PCR. Produced via immunoSEQ multiplex PCR; TCRdb's table is partial and in-frame only. This sample carries almost 200,000 clones, around 79% of them seen once, and the ten largest clones take 0.35% to 0.5%. Samples came from healthy bone marrow donors. Whereas donors were nominally healthy upon sampling, unrecorded immune exposures were probable. The study, taken as a whole, reports: In a later analysis, donors in an Asian-associated ancestry cluster reportedly had fewer N-insertions in productive TCRs than the cohort mean. Certain sequence variants were highly shared and formed a cluster, and this cluster was likely a sequencing artifact.

This CDR3 is built from 15 residues. V shed 2 bases and J shed 5 bases, with 14 bases lying between them. Germline assignment: CDR1 SGHTA and CDR2 FQGTGA. Note on this clone: Antigen unknown.

The sequence was obtained from a male donor in good health and CMV-seropositive. Sequences were obtained from PBMCs. The chain is built from TRBV7-3 and TRBJ2-3, with a possible D match to TRBD1 (6 bases). CDR3 DNA sequence: TGTGCCAGCAGCTTATTAGGTGGGGGCCAAGATACGCAGTATTTT. Translating gives CASSLLGGGQDTQYF.